Below, 3 T cell receptor beta chains from the same sample are listed, as sequenced in a study of blood T cell repertoires in COVID-19. The repertoire was sequenced with immunoSEQ multiplex PCR; TCRdb's copy has only in-frame clones and lacks some. The data hold around 59,000 clones, with less than 85% observed a single time. Material: peripheral blood. Source of these receptors: a human donor in a cohort sampled during active COVID-19.

This rearrangement joins TRBV5-1 to TRBJ2-1; D remains ambiguous. V lost 4 bases and J lost 8, with 16 bases in between. Germline-derived CDR1 and CDR2 are SGHRS and YFSETQ. This CDR3 has 14 amino acids. CDR3 coding DNA: TGCGCCAGCAGCCTGCAGAATTACAGAGATGAGCAGTTCTTC. Amino acid sequence: CASSLQNYRDEQFF.

This clone occurred a few times. This chain links TRBV3-1 (or the pseudogene TRBV3-2) with TRBJ2-3; 10 bases fit TRBD2. The trim removed 5 bases at V and 0 bases at J, leaving 11 bases unmatched. CDR3 length: 18 residues. Per germline, CDR1 LGHDT and CDR2 YNNKEL (reference sequence). The CDR3 nucleotides are TGTGCCAGCAGCTCTCGGACTAGCGGCATCTCTAGCACAGATACGCAGTATTTT. Translating gives CASSSRTSGISSTDTQYF.

The V gene is TRBV7-8, the J gene TRBJ2-7; the D is unclear. The CDR3 length is 15 residues. The V end was cut by 1 base, the J end by 1 base, with 11 bases between. Germline V gene data show CDR1 as SGHVS and CDR2 as FQNEAQ. For the CDR3, the DNA is TGTGCCAGCAGCTTAGTTGCGGTCAGATCCTACGAGCAGTACTTC. This translates into CASSLVAVRSYEQYF.